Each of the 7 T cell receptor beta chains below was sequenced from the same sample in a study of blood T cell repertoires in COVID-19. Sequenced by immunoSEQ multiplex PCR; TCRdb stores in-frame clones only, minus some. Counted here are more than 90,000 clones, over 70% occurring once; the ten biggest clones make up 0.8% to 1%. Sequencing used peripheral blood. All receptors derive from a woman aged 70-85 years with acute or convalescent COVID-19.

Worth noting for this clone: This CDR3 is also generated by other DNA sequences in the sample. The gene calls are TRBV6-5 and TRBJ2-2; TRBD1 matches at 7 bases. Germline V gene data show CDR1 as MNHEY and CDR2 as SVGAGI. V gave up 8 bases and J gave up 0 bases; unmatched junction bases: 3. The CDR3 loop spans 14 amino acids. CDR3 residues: CASPGTANTGELFF. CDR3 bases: TGTGCCAGCCCCGGGACAGCGAACACCGGGGAGCTGTTTTTT.

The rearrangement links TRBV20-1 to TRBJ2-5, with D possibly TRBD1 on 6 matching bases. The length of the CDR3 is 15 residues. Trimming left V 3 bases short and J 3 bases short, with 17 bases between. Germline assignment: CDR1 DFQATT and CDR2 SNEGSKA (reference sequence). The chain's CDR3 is CSASGAAKGEETQYF. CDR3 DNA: TGCAGTGCTAGTGGGGCTGCGAAGGGGGAAGAGACCCAGTACTTC.

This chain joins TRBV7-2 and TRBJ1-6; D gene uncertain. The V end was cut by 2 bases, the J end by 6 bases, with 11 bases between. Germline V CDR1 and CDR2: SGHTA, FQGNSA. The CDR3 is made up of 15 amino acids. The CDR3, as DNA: TGTGCCAGCAGCTTACTGAGGCAGCCTAATTCACCCCTCCACTTT. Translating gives CASSLLRQPNSPLHF.

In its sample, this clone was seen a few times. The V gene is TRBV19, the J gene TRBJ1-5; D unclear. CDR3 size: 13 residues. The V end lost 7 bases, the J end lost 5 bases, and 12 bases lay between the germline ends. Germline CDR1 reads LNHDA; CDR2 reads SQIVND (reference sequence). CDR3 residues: CASKNQLDQPQHF. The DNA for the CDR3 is TGTGCCAGTAAAAATCAGTTGGATCAGCCCCAGCATTTT.

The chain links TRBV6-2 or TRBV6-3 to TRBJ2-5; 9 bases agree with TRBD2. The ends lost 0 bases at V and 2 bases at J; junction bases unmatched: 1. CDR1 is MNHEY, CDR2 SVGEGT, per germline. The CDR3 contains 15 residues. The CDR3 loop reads CASSYSGLAQETQYF. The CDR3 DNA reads TGTGCCAGCAGTTACTCGGGACTAGCACAAGAGACCCAGTACTTC.

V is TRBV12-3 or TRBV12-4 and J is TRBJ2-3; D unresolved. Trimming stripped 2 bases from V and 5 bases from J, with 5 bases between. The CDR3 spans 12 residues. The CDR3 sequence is CASSLSGDTQYF. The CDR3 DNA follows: TGTGCCAGCAGTTTATCGGGAGATACGCAGTATTTT.

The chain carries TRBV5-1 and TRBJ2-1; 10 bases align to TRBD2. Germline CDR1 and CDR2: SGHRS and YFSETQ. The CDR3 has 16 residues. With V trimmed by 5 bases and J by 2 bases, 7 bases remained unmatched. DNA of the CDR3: TGCGCCAGCAGTTACCCCAGCGGGGGGGCCTACAATGAGCAGTTCTTC. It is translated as CASSYPSGGAYNEQFF.